One sample yielded the 3 T cell receptor beta chains listed below, sequenced in a study of blood T cell repertoires in COVID-19. TCRdb's table, derived via immunoSEQ multiplex PCR, lists solely in-frame clones and lacks some. The sample consists of around 78,000 clones, around 76% of them appearing once. The sample taken for sequencing was peripheral blood. Every receptor here comes from a human donor in a cohort sampled during active COVID-19.

The table lists this clone with many counts. The chain carries TRBV11-2 and TRBJ2-4; D is unclear. The CDR3 consists of 13 residues. Trimming left V 0 bases short and J 5 bases short, with 5 bases between. Looked up from germline, CDR1 is SGHAT and CDR2 is FQNNGV. This CDR3 is CASSLDLQNIQYF. As DNA, the CDR3 is TGTGCCAGCAGCTTAGATCTTCAAAACATTCAGTACTTC.

The CDR3: CSASIPLARYGYTF. As DNA, the CDR3 is TGCAGTGCTAGTATCCCCCTAGCCCGGTATGGCTACACCTTC. This rearrangement joins TRBV20-1 to TRBJ1-2; no firm D call. The V gene's germline CDR1 is DFQATT and CDR2 SNEGSKA (reference sequence). This CDR3 region has 14 residues. V lost 3 bases and J 5 bases, leaving 16 bases between the germline ends.

This clone appeared a few times. The rearrangement uses TRBV5-1 and TRBJ2-1; 9 bases agree with TRBD2. CDR1 SGHRS and CDR2 YFSETQ come from the germline V gene. V dropped 4 bases and J dropped 8; count of bases not matched to a gene: 13. The CDR3 is made up of 16 amino acids. The chain's CDR3 is CASSETGTSIFDEQFF. The CDR3, as DNA: TGCGCCAGCAGCGAGACCGGGACTAGCATATTCGATGAGCAGTTCTTC.